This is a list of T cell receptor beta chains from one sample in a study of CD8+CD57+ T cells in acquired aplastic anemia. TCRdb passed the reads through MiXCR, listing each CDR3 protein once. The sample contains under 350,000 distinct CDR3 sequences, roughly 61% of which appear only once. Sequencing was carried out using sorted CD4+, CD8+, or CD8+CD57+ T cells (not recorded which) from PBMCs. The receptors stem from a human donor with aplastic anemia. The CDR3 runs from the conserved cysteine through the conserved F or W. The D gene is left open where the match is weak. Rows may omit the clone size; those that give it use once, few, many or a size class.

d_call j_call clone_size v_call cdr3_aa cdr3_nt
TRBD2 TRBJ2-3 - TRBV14 CASSQPGLAGKGTQYF TGTGCCAGCAGCCAGCCCGGACTAGCGGGGAAAGGTACGCAGTATTTT
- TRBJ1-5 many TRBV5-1 CASSSGPSKPQHF TGCGCCAGCAGCTCCGGTCCTTCTAAGCCCCAGCATTTT
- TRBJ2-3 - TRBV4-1 CASSQEEAATDTQYF TGCGCCAGCAGCCAAGAGGAAGCGGCCACAGATACGCAGTATTTT
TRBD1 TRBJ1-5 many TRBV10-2 CASSEPWTGGQPQHF TGCGCCAGCAGTGAGCCTTGGACAGGGGGTCAGCCCCAGCATTTT
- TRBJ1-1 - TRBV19 CASSIPTEAFF TGTGCCAGTAGTATCCCGACTGAAGCTTTCTTT
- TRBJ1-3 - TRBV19 CASWDGGKGNTIYF TGTGCCAGTTGGGACGGTGGAAAAGGAAACACCATATATTTT
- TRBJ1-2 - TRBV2 CASSTYAGGYTF TGTGCCAGCAGTACCTATGCGGGCGGCTACACCTTC
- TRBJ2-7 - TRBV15 CATSSSLSSYEQYF TGTGCCACCAGCAGTTCACTGAGCTCCTACGAGCAGTACTTC
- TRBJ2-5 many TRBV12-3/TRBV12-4 CASSLATETQYF TGTGCCAGCAGTTTAGCGACAGAGACCCAGTACTTC
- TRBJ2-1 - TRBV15 CATRQGEGNEQFF TGTGCCACCAGACAGGGTGAGGGCAATGAGCAGTTCTTC
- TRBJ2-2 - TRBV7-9 CAISVPGNTGELFF TGTGCGATTAGCGTCCCAGGGAACACCGGGGAGCTGTTTTTT
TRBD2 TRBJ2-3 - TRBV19 CASSYSGGTDTQYF TGTGCCAGTAGTTATAGCGGGGGCACAGATACGCAGTATTTT
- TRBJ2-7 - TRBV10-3 CASSEADATYEQYF TGTGCCAGCAGTGAAGCCGACGCCACCTACGAGCAGTACTTC
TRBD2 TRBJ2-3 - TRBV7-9 CASSLALLAGGPRTDTQYF TGTGCCAGCAGCTTAGCGTTGCTAGCGGGAGGGCCGCGAACAGATACGCAGTATTTT
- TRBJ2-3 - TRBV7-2 CASSLGGGLYTDTQYF TGTGCCAGCAGCTTAGGAGGTGGTTTATACACAGATACGCAGTATTTT
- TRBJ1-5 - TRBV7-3 CASSPTTGQPQHF TGTGCCAGCAGCCCCACGACGGGTCAGCCCCAGCATTTT
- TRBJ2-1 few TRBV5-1 CASSLQSSYNEQFF TGCGCCAGCAGCTTACAGAGCTCCTACAATGAGCAGTTCTTC
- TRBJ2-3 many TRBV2 CATVPLGDTQYF TGTGCCACCGTGCCACTTGGGGATACGCAGTATTTT
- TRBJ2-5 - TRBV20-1 CSATRQQETQYF TGCAGCGCGACGCGACAGCAAGAGACCCAGTACTTC
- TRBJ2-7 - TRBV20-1 CSAVGGTGYEQYF TGCAGTGCCGTAGGAGGGACTGGCTACGAGCAGTACTTC
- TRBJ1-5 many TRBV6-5 CASRSLNQPQHF TGTGCCAGCAGGTCTTTGAATCAGCCCCAGCATTTT
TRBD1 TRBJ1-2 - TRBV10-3 CAISTRTGGNDGYTF TGTGCCATCAGTACCAGGACAGGGGGAAATGATGGCTACACCTTC
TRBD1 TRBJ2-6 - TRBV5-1 CASSDDRVGANVLTF TGCGCCAGCAGCGATGACAGGGTTGGGGCCAACGTCCTGACTTTC
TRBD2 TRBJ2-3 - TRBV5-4 CASSSLLAGPSTDTQYF TGTGCCAGCAGCTCACTCTTAGCGGGACCTAGCACAGATACGCAGTATTTT
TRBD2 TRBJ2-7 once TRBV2 CASSGSGGNTYEQYF TGTGCCAGCAGTGGTAGCGGGGGGAACACCTACGAGCAGTACTTC
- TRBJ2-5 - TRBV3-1 CASSRLGFQETQYF TGTGCCAGCAGCCGTCTGGGGTTTCAAGAGACCCAGTACTTC
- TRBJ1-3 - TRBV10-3 CASSYSGAYSGNTIYF TGTGCCAGCAGTTACTCAGGGGCCTACTCTGGAAACACCATATATTTT
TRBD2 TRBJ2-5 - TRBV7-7 CASSPREGRETQYF TGTGCTAGCAGCCCCAGGGAGGGGCGAGAGACCCAGTACTTC
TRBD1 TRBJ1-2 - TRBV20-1 CSASQGASYGYTF TGCAGTGCTAGCCAGGGGGCGTCCTATGGCTACACCTTC
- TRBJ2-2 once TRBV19 CASTSNRPNTGELFF TGTGCCAGTACCAGTAACAGACCGAACACCGGGGAGCTGTTTTTT
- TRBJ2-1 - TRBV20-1 CSAKTPLANEQFF TGCAGTGCTAAAACCCCCCTAGCGAATGAGCAGTTCTTC
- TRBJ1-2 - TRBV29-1 CSVLPLQENYGYTF TGCAGCGTTCTGCCTCTACAGGAGAACTATGGCTACACCTTC
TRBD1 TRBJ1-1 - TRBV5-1 CASRITGDTEAFF TGCGCCAGCAGGATTACAGGGGACACTGAAGCTTTCTTT
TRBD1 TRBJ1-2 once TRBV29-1 CSARLTGAKDYGYTF TGCAGCGCCCGATTGACAGGGGCTAAGGATTATGGCTACACCTTC
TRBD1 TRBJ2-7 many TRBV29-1 CSVGGTGNSYEQYF TGCAGCGTTGGGGGGACAGGGAACTCCTACGAGCAGTACTTC
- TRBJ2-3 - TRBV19 CASSIAGAGTDTQYF TGTGCCAGTAGTATAGCCGGGGCAGGCACAGATACGCAGTATTTT
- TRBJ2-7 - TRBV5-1 CASADSRYEQYF TGCGCCAGCGCGGACAGTCGGTACGAGCAGTACTTC
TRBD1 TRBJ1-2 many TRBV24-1 CATSEPGTGEGYGYTF TGTGCCACCAGTGAGCCCGGGACAGGGGAGGGCTATGGCTACACCTTC
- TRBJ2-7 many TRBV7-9 CASSKEAGGSYEQYF TGTGCCAGCAGCAAAGAGGCAGGGGGGAGCTACGAGCAGTACTTC
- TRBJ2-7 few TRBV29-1 CSAGRGQTYEQYF TGCAGCGCGGGGAGAGGGCAGACCTACGAGCAGTACTTC